Shown below are 15 T cell receptor beta chains from a single sample sequenced in a study of blood T cell repertoires in COVID-19. The table came from immunoSEQ multiplex PCR; TCRdb's copy has only in-frame clones and leaves some out. The table records about 190,000 clones, approximately 85% of them present only once. Sequencing used PBMCs or T cells enriched from blood (not recorded which). The receptors shown here come from a man in his forties with acute COVID-19.

The chain combines TRBV11-3 with TRBJ1-1; possibly TRBD1 for D (5 bases). The CDR3 has 13 residues. V was pared by 0 bases and J by 11 bases, with 13 bases between. Germline CDR1 SGHNT, CDR2 YENEEA. CDR3 in amino acids: CASSLEGRARAFF. The CDR3 DNA reads as TGTGCCAGCAGCTTAGAGGGCAGGGCACGGGCTTTCTTT.

The rearrangement joins TRBV7-9 to TRBJ2-3; 10 bases agree with TRBD2. CDR1 SEHNR and CDR2 FQNEAQ come from the germline V gene (reference sequence). The trim removed 0 bases at V and 8 bases at J, leaving 8 bases unmatched. The CDR3 totals 16 residues. CDR3 region: CASSLASGRAVPTQYF. The CDR3 DNA follows: TGTGCCAGCAGCTTAGCCAGCGGGAGGGCCGTTCCTACGCAGTATTTT.

The CDR3 DNA reads TGTGCCAGCAGTGACTCGTCCAGGGCCACTGAAGCTTTCTTT. This encodes CASSDSSRATEAFF. V gene TRBV6-4 combines with J gene TRBJ1-1; possibly TRBD1 for D (5 bases). Germline assignment: CDR1 MRHNA and CDR2 SNTAGT. The CDR3 is made up of 14 amino acids. The germline V and J ends were trimmed by 0 bases and 4 bases, with 9 bases remaining between them.

Points on this clone: Other DNA sequences of this sample code for an identical CDR3. V and J are TRBV5-5 and TRBJ2-7; D not certain. The V end was cut by 0 bases, the J end by 4 bases, with 8 bases between. CDR1 is SGHKS, CDR2 YYEKEE, per germline (reference sequence). This CDR3 has 13 amino acids. The CDR3 loop is CASSLDISYEQYF. The CDR3 bases are TGTGCCAGCAGCTTGGATATATCGTACGAGCAGTACTTC.

The chain carries TRBV6-2 or TRBV6-3 and TRBJ2-3; TRBD1 is a possible D gene (7 bases). CDR3 size: 15 residues. V was cut by 3 bases and J by 5 bases, with 15 bases left in between. Germline CDR1 MNHEY, CDR2 SVGEGT. The CDR3 nucleotides read TGTGCCAGCAGTTATGTGGGCAGGGGGGAAGATACGCAGTATTTT. Protein: CASSYVGRGEDTQYF.

The V gene is TRBV5-1, the J gene TRBJ1-4; 8 bases line up with TRBD1. Germline V gene data show CDR1 as SGHRS and CDR2 as YFSETQ. Trimming took 4 bases from V and 4 from J; bases not matched to a gene: 18. The CDR3 sequence is 19 residues long. In nucleotides, the CDR3 is TGCGCCAGCAGCCTCGGGACCCTAGGGACAGGTGGAGATAATGAAAAACTGTTTTTT. Protein product: CASSLGTLGTGGDNEKLFF.

This clone was picked up a small number of times. The rearrangement links TRBV5-6 to TRBJ2-1, with 7 positions matching TRBD1. The V and J ends lost 5 bases and 13 bases, in that order; junction bases with no gene match: 6. Germline CDR1 is SGHDT and CDR2 is YYEEEE. CDR3 length: 11 residues. The CDR3 DNA reads as TGTGCCAGCAGATACCGGGACAGACAGTTCTTC. Its translation: CASRYRDRQFF.

This chain joins TRBV27 and TRBJ1-6, with 8 bases lining up with TRBD1. There are 16 residues in the CDR3. Germline V CDR1 and CDR2: MNHEY, SMNVEV (reference sequence). Trimming took 8 bases from V and 6 from J; bases not matched to a gene: 12. CDR3 in amino acids: CASLSLTGTGNSPLHF. In nucleotides, the CDR3 is TGTGCCAGCCTGTCGCTTACCGGGACAGGTAATTCACCCCTCCACTTT.

V usage is TRBV5-4 and J usage is TRBJ2-5; maybe TRBD1 (5 bases). Trimming removed 4 bases at V and 5 bases at J, with 12 bases between. The CDR3 runs 13 residues. Looked up from germline, CDR1 is SGHNT and CDR2 is YYREEE (reference sequence). The chain's CDR3 is CASSPGPGETQYF. The CDR3 DNA follows: TGTGCCAGCAGCCCCGGGCCAGGGGAGACCCAGTACTTC.

V usage is TRBV10-3 and J usage is TRBJ2-3, with D perhaps TRBD1 (6 bases). This CDR3 is built from 14 residues. Germline CDR1 and CDR2: ENHRY and SYGVKD. V lost 4 bases and J 2 bases, leaving 10 bases between the germline ends. The CDR3 reads CAISVTGYTDTQYF. The CDR3, as DNA: TGTGCCATCAGTGTTACAGGGTACACAGATACGCAGTATTTT.

This clone was observed a single time. The chain recombines TRBV29-1 with TRBJ2-7; D unresolved. CDR1 and CDR2 from the germline V gene are SQVTM and ANQGSEA. V lost 7 bases, J lost 6 bases, and 22 bases lay in between. This CDR3 is built from 14 residues. The CDR3, as DNA: TGCAGCGCTCCGCCCGGTGCTAACCTAGGCGAGCAGTACTTC. Translating it yields CSAPPGANLGEQYF.

Remarks on this clone: Other DNA sequences in this specimen translate into the identical CDR3. The chain couples TRBV27 to TRBJ2-7; D ambiguous. V lost 0 bases, J lost 4 bases, and 7 bases lay in between. CDR3 length equals 13 residues. In germline, CDR1 is MNHEY, CDR2 SMNVEV (reference sequence). The CDR3 spells CASSLSILYEQYF. The DNA of the CDR3 is TGTGCCAGCAGTTTATCTATCCTATACGAGCAGTACTTC.

This chain connects TRBV5-1 to TRBJ2-2; no reliable D call. CDR3 length: 14 amino acids. The V and J ends lost 0 bases and 2 bases respectively, with 5 bases between them. Germline V CDR1 and CDR2: SGHRS, YFSETQ. The CDR3, as DNA: TGCGCCAGCAGCTTGGGACACAACACCGGGGAGCTGTTTTTT. Translating it yields CASSLGHNTGELFF.

J is TRBJ2-7 and V is TRBV18; 8 bases line up with TRBD1. Unmatched junction bases numbered 13, after V lost 6 bases and J lost 3 bases. Germline-derived CDR1 and CDR2 are KGHSH and LQKENI. The CDR3 length is 16 residues. DNA for the CDR3: TGTGCCAGCTCCCTTGCCAACCGACAGGGGAACTACGAGCAGTACTTC. It translates to CASSLANRQGNYEQYF.

This clone was observed a single time. V and J are TRBV4-1 and TRBJ2-7; 7 positions match TRBD1. J gave up 1 base and V 5 bases, and 5 bases lay outside the gene matches. CDR3 length: 14 amino acids. Per the germline V gene, CDR1 is MGHRA and CDR2 is YSYEKL. The DNA of the CDR3 is TGCGCCAGCAGCGCCCCGACAGGGTCCTACGAGCAGTACTTC. This translates into CASSAPTGSYEQYF.